This T cell receptor (beta chain) was captured in a study of T cell responses to AZD1222 COVID-19 vaccine. Study background: Pooling covered second doses at about 4 or about 12 weeks.

The CDR3 runs 14 residues. V gave up 5 bases and J gave up 6 bases, with 16 bases separating them. Germline V gene lookup returns CDR1 MNHEY and CDR2 SVGEGT. Some clones are missing from TCRdb's copy, which holds only in-frame ones; the method was immunoSEQ multiplex PCR. Of about 160,000 clones in the sample, roughly 90% were seen once. The sequence derives from an adult in good health. Material: peripheral blood, obtained on day 0 of AZD1222 vaccination. The chain is built from TRBV6-2 or TRBV6-3 and TRBJ1-2, with a tentative D call TRBD1 (5 bases). The chain's CDR3 is CASSQGTGGHGYTF. In nucleotides, the CDR3 is TGTGCCAGCAGTCAAGGGACGGGAGGTCATGGCTACACCTTC.